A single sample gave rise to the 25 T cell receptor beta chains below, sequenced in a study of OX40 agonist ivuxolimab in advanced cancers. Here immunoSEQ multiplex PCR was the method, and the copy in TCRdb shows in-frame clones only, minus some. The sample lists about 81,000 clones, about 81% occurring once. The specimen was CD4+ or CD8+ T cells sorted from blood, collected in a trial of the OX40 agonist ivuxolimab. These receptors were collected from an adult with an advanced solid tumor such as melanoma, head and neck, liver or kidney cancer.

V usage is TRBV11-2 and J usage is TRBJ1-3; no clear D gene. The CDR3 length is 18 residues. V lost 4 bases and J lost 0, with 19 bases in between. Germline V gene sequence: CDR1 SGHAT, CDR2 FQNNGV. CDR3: CASSYQDVYQSSGNTIYF. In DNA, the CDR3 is TGTGCCAGCAGCTACCAGGACGTCTACCAAAGCTCTGGAAACACCATATATTTT.

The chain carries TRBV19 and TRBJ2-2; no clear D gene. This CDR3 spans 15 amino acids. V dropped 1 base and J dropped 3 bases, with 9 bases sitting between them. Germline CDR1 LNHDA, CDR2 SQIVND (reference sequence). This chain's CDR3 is CASSIVAEYTGELFF. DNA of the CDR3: TGTGCCAGTAGTATAGTGGCAGAATACACCGGGGAGCTGTTTTTT.

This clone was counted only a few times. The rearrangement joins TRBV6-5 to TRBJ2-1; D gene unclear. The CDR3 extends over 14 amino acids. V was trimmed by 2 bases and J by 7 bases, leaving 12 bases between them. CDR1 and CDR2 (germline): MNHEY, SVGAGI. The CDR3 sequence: CASSYVGEGNEQFF. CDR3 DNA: TGTGCCAGCAGTTACGTTGGGGAAGGGAATGAGCAGTTCTTC.

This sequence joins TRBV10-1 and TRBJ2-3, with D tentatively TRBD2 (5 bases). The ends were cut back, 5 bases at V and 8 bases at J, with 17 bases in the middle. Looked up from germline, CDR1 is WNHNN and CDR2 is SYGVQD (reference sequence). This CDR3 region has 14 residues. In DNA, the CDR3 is TGCGCCAGCAGTCAAGGATTCGTCGGAGGTACGCAGTATTTT. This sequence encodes CASSQGFVGGTQYF.

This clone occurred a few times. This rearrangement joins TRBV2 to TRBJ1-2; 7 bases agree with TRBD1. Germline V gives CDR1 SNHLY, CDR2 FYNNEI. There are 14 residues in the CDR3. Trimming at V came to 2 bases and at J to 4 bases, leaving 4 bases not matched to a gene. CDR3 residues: CASSELWTGYGYTF. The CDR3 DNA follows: TGTGCCAGCAGTGAACTTTGGACAGGCTATGGCTACACCTTC.

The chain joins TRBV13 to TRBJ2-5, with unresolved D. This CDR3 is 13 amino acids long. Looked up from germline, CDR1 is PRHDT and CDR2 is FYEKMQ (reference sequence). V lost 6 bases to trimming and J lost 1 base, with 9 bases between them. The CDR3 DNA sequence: TGTGCCAGCAGAACGGAGACCCAAGAGACCCAGTACTTC. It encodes CASRTETQETQYF. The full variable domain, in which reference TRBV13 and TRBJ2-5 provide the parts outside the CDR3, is AAGVIQSPRHLIKEKRETATLKCYPIPRHDTVYWYQQGPGQDPQFLISFYEKMQSDKGSIPDRFSAQQFSDYHSELNMSSLELGDSALYFCASRTETQETQYFGPGTRLLVL.

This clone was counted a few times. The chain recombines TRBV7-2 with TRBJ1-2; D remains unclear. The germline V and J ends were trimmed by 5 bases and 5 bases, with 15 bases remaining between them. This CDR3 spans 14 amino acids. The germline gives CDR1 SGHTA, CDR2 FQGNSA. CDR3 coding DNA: TGTGCCAGCAGCCCCTTTCCCCTTGGGTATGGCTACACCTTC. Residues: CASSPFPLGYGYTF. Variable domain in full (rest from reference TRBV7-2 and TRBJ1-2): GAGVSQSPSNKVTEKGKDVELRCDPISGHTALYWYRQSLGQGLEFLIYFQGNSAPDKSGLPSDRFSAERTGGSVSTLTIQRTQQEDSAVYLCASSPFPLGYGYTFGSGTRLTVV.

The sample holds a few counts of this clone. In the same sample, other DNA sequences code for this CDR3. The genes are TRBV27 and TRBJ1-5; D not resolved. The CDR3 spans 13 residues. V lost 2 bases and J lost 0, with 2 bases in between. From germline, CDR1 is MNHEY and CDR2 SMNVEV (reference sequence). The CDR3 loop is CASSLGSNQPQHF. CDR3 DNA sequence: TGTGCCAGCAGTTTAGGTAGCAATCAGCCCCAGCATTTT.

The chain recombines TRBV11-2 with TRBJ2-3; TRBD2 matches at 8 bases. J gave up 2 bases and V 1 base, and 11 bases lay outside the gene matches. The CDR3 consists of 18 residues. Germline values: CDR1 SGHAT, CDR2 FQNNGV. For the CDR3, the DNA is TGTGCCAGCAGCTTAGGGATAGCGGGACGGGATGTCACAGATACGCAGTATTTT. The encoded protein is CASSLGIAGRDVTDTQYF.

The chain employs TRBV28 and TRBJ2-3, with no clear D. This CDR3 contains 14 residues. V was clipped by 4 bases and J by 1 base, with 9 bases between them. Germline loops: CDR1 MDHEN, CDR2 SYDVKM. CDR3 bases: TGTGCCAGCAGTTCGCAAGTCGGCACAGATACGCAGTATTTT. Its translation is CASSSQVGTDTQYF.

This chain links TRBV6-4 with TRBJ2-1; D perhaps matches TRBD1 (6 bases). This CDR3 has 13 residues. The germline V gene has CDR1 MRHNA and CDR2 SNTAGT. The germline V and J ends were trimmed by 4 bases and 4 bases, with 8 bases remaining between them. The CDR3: CASSATGYNEQFF. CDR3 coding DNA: TGTGCCAGCAGTGCAACAGGGTACAATGAGCAGTTCTTC.

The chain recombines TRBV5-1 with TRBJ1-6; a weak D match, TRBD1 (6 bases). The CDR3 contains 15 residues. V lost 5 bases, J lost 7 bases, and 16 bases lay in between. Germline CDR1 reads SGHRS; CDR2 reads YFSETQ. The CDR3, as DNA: TGCGCCAGCAGGGGTGGGAGACAGGAGAATTCACCCCTCCACTTT. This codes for CASRGGRQENSPLHF.

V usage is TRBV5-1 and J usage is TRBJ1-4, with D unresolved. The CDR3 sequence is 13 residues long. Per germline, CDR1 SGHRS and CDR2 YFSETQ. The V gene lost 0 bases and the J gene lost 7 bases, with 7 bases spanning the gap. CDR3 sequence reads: CASSLGRAEKLFF. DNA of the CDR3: TGCGCCAGCAGCTTGGGTAGGGCTGAAAAACTGTTTTTT.

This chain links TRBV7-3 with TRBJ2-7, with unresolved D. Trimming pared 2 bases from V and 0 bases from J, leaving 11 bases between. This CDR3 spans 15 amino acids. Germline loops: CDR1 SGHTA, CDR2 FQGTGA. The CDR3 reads CASSLLAESSYEQYF. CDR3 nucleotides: TGTGCCAGCAGCTTACTCGCAGAGAGCTCCTACGAGCAGTACTTC.

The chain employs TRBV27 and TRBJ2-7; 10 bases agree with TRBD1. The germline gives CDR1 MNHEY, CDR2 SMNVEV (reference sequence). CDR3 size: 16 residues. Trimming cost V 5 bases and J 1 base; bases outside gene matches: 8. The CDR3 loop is CASSPNLGQGSYEQYF. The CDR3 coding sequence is TGTGCCAGCAGTCCAAACCTGGGACAGGGGTCCTACGAGCAGTACTTC.

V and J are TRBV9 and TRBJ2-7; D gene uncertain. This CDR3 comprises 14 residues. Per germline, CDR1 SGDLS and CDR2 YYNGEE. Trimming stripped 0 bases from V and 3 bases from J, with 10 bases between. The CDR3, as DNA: TGTGCCAGCAGCGTAGTTGGGAAGGACTACGAGCAGTACTTC. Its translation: CASSVVGKDYEQYF.

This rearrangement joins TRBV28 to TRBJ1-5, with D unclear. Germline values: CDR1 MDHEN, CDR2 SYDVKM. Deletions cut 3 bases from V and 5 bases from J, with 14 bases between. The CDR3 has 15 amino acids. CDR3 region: CASSFRRRIDQPQHF. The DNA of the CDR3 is TGTGCCAGCAGTTTCCGCCGCCGTATCGATCAGCCCCAGCATTTT. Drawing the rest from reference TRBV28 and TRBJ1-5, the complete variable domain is DVKVTQSSRYLVKRTGEKVFLECVQDMDHENMFWYRQDPGLGLRLIYFSYDVKMKEKGDIPEGYSVSREKKERFSLILESASTNQTSMYLCASSFRRRIDQPQHFGDGTRLSIL.

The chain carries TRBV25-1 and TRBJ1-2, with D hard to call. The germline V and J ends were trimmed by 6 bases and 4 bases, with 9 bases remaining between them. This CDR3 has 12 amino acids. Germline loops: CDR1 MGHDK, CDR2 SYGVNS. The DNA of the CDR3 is TGTGCCAGCAGAGAGACGGGCTATGGCTACACCTTC. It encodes CASRETGYGYTF.

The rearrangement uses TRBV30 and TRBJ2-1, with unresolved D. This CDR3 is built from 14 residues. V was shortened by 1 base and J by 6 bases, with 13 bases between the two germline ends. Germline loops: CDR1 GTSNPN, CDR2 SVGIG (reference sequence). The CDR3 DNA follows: TGTGCCTGGAGTGGAGATATGGGCATCAATGAGCAGTTCTTC. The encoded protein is CAWSGDMGINEQFF.

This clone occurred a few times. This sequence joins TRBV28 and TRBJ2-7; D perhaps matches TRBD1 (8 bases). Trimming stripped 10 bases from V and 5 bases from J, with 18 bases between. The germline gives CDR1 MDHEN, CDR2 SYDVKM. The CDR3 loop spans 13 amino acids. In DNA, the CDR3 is TGTGCCACCGTGCCCACAGGGGGGGACGAGCAGTACGTC. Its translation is CATVPTGGDEQYV.

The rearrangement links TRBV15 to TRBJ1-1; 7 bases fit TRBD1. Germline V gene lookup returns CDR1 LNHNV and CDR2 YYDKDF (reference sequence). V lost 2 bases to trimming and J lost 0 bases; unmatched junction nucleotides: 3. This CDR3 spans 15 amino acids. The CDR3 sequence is CATSRTRGMNTEAFF. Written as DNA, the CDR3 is TGTGCCACCAGCAGAACCAGGGGGATGAACACTGAAGCTTTCTTT.

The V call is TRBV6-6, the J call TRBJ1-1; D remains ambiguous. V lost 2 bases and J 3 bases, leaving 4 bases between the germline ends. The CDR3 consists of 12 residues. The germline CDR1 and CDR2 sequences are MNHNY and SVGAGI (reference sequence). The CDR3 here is CASSYGDTEAFF. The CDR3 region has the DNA TGTGCCAGCAGTTACGGAGACACTGAAGCTTTCTTT.

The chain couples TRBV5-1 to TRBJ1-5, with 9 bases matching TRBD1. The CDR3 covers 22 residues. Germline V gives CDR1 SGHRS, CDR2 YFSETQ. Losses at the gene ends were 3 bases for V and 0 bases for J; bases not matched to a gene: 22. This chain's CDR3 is CASSWLGGQGPTHQYSNQPQHF. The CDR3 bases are TGCGCCAGCAGCTGGCTTGGGGGACAGGGACCGACCCACCAATATAGCAATCAGCCCCAGCATTTT. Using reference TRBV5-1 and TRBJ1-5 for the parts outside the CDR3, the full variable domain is KAGVTQTPRYLIKTRGQQVTLSCSPISGHRSVSWYQQTPGQGLQFLFEYFSETQRNKGNFPGRFSGRQFSNSRSEMNVSTLELGDSALYLCASSWLGGQGPTHQYSNQPQHFGDGTRLSIL.

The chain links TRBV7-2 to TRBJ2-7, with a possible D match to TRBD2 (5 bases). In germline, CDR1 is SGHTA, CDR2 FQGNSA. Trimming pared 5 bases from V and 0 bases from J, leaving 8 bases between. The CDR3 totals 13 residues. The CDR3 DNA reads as TGTGCCAGCAGCCATGCGGGCTCCTACGAGCAGTACTTC. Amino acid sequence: CASSHAGSYEQYF.

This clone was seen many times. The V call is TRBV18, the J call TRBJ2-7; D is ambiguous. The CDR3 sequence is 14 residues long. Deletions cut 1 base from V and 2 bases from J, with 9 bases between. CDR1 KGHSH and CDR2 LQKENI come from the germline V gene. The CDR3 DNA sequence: TGTGCCAGCTCACCACGGGTAGACACCTACGAGCAGTACTTC. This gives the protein CASSPRVDTYEQYF.